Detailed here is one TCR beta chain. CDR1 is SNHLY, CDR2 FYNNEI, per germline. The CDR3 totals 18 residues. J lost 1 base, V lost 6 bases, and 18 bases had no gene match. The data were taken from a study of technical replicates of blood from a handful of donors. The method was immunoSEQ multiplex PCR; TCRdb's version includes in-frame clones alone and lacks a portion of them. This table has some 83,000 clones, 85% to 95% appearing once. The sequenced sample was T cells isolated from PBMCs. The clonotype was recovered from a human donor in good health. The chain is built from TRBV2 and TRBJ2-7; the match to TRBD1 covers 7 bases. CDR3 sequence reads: CASRRRQGRSLGSYEQYF. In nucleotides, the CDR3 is TGTGCCAGCAGGAGAAGACAGGGTCGGTCTTTAGGATCCTACGAGCAGTACTTC. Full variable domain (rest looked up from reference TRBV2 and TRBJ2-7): EPEVTQTPSHQVTQMGQEVILRCVPISNHLYFYWYRQILGQKVEFLVSFYNNEISEKSEIFDDQFSVERPDGSNFTLKIRSTKLEDSAMYFCASRRRQGRSLGSYEQYFGPGTRLTVT.